A selection of T cell receptor beta chains follows, all from one sample in a study of identical twins. TCRdb reprocessed the 5' RACE reads via MiXCR and lists one record per CDR3 protein. In the table there are 700,000 or so distinct CDR3 sequences, 21% of which are singletons. The same sample was also used in a study of T cells expressing NK-cell markers.

Sequenced sample: PBMCs. These TCRs come from a woman aged 18-29 years in good health. CDR3s include the opening cysteine and the closing phenylalanine or tryptophan. Fields, in order: D gene, V gene, J gene, clone size, CDR3 length, CDR3 protein, CDR3 DNA. A D gene is named only where the DNA matches it firmly. Clone size appears in some rows only: once, few, many, or a class for an expanded clone.

d_call: NA
v_call: TRBV6-1
j_call: TRBJ2-3
clone_size: NA
cdr3_length: 14
cdr3_aa: CASTPWFEADTQYF
cdr3_nt: TGTGCCAGCACCCCCTGGTTCGAGGCAGATACGCAGTATTTT

d_call: NA
v_call: TRBV20-1
j_call: TRBJ2-5
clone_size: NA
cdr3_length: 13
cdr3_aa: CSARDSGARTQYF
cdr3_nt: TGCAGTGCTAGGGACTCAGGGGCCCGGACCCAGTACTTC

d_call: TRBD2
v_call: TRBV6-1
j_call: TRBJ2-1
clone_size: few
cdr3_length: 15
cdr3_aa: CASRPTSGNLYEQFF
cdr3_nt: TGTGCCAGCAGACCTACTAGCGGGAATCTCTATGAGCAGTTCTTC

d_call: NA
v_call: TRBV29-1
j_call: TRBJ2-1
clone_size: few
cdr3_length: 13
cdr3_aa: CSVEEASYNEQFF
cdr3_nt: TGCAGCGTCGAGGAGGCTTCCTACAATGAGCAGTTCTTC

d_call: NA
v_call: TRBV7-9
j_call: TRBJ2-2
clone_size: NA
cdr3_length: 15
cdr3_aa: CASSSLGAGTGELFF
cdr3_nt: TGTGCCAGCAGCTCCCTGGGGGCCGGGACCGGGGAGCTGTTTTTT

d_call: NA
v_call: TRBV12-3/TRBV12-4
j_call: TRBJ1-2
clone_size: NA
cdr3_length: 13
cdr3_aa: CASSFVILYGYTF
cdr3_nt: TGTGCCAGCAGTTTTGTAATTCTCTATGGCTACACCTTC

d_call: NA
v_call: TRBV12-3/TRBV12-4
j_call: TRBJ2-7
clone_size: few
cdr3_length: 13
cdr3_aa: CASARVRDYEQYF
cdr3_nt: TGTGCCAGCGCCAGAGTAAGGGACTACGAGCAGTACTTC

d_call: TRBD2
v_call: TRBV20-1
j_call: TRBJ2-3
clone_size: few
cdr3_length: 14
cdr3_aa: CSAKNTGGVGTQYF
cdr3_nt: TGCAGTGCTAAGAATACGGGAGGGGTCGGTACGCAGTATTTT

d_call: TRBD1
v_call: TRBV12-3/TRBV12-4
j_call: TRBJ2-3
clone_size: NA
cdr3_length: 13
cdr3_aa: CASTQQGADTQYF
cdr3_nt: TGTGCCAGCACCCAACAGGGGGCCGATACGCAGTATTTT

d_call: TRBD1
v_call: TRBV5-1
j_call: TRBJ2-3
clone_size: few
cdr3_length: 15
cdr3_aa: CASSSGQGWADTQYF
cdr3_nt: TGCGCCAGCAGCTCGGGACAGGGCTGGGCAGATACGCAGTATTTT

d_call: NA
v_call: TRBV24-1
j_call: TRBJ2-1
clone_size: few
cdr3_length: 16
cdr3_aa: CATSDLMGQDSHEQFF
cdr3_nt: TGTGCCACCAGTGATCTAATGGGCCAGGATTCGCATGAGCAGTTCTTC

d_call: TRBD1
v_call: TRBV7-9
j_call: TRBJ1-1
clone_size: many
cdr3_length: 15
cdr3_aa: CASSSAGQQNTEAFF
cdr3_nt: TGTGCCAGCAGCTCAGCGGGACAGCAGAACACTGAAGCTTTCTTT

d_call: NA
v_call: TRBV29-1
j_call: TRBJ1-1
clone_size: few
cdr3_length: 15
cdr3_aa: CSVEEWAVQDTEAFF
cdr3_nt: TGCAGCGTTGAAGAATGGGCGGTCCAGGACACTGAAGCTTTCTTT

d_call: NA
v_call: TRBV12-3/TRBV12-4
j_call: TRBJ1-1
clone_size: few
cdr3_length: 13
cdr3_aa: CASIGHLNTEAFF
cdr3_nt: TGTGCCAGCATCGGACACCTGAACACTGAAGCTTTCTTT

d_call: NA
v_call: TRBV9
j_call: TRBJ2-2
clone_size: NA
cdr3_length: 15
cdr3_aa: CASSVADRWTGELFF
cdr3_nt: TGTGCCAGCAGCGTAGCTGACAGATGGACCGGGGAGCTGTTTTTT

d_call: NA
v_call: TRBV20-1
j_call: TRBJ2-6
clone_size: many
cdr3_length: 14
cdr3_aa: CSARDSAGANVLTF
cdr3_nt: TGCAGTGCTAGAGATAGCGCAGGCGCCAACGTCCTGACTTTC

d_call: NA
v_call: TRBV7-8
j_call: TRBJ1-1
clone_size: NA
cdr3_length: 15
cdr3_aa: CASSLATSGFTEAFF
cdr3_nt: TGTGCCAGCAGCTTAGCGACTTCAGGATTCACTGAAGCTTTCTTT

d_call: NA
v_call: TRBV6-5
j_call: TRBJ2-1
clone_size: many
cdr3_length: 12
cdr3_aa: CASSYPRGEQFF
cdr3_nt: TGTGCCAGCAGTTACCCTCGGGGTGAGCAGTTCTTC

d_call: NA
v_call: TRBV4-3
j_call: TRBJ2-1
clone_size: few
cdr3_length: 13
cdr3_aa: CASSQWDGNEQFF
cdr3_nt: TGCGCCAGCAGCCAATGGGACGGCAATGAGCAGTTCTTC

d_call: NA
v_call: TRBV19
j_call: TRBJ1-5
clone_size: few
cdr3_length: 14
cdr3_aa: CASSMSGINQPQHF
cdr3_nt: TGTGCCAGTAGTATGTCAGGGATCAATCAGCCCCAGCATTTT

d_call: NA
v_call: TRBV7-9
j_call: TRBJ2-5
clone_size: many
cdr3_length: 15
cdr3_aa: CASSPGRDFQETQYF
cdr3_nt: TGTGCCAGCAGCCCTGGCAGAGATTTCCAAGAGACCCAGTACTTC

d_call: TRBD2
v_call: TRBV5-1
j_call: TRBJ2-1
clone_size: NA
cdr3_length: 13
cdr3_aa: CASRISGSNEQFF
cdr3_nt: TGCGCCAGCAGAATTAGCGGGAGTAATGAGCAGTTCTTC

d_call: TRBD1
v_call: TRBV20-1
j_call: TRBJ1-6
clone_size: few
cdr3_length: 15
cdr3_aa: CSANPQGADNSPLHF
cdr3_nt: TGCAGTGCCAATCCACAGGGGGCGGATAATTCACCCCTCCACTTT

d_call: NA
v_call: TRBV20-1
j_call: TRBJ2-1
clone_size: NA
cdr3_length: 12
cdr3_aa: CSARDGYNEQFF
cdr3_nt: TGCAGTGCTAGAGATGGGTACAATGAGCAGTTCTTC

d_call: NA
v_call: TRBV20-1
j_call: TRBJ2-3
clone_size: few
cdr3_length: 15
cdr3_aa: CSARDSFRGRDTQYF
cdr3_nt: TGCAGTGCTAGAGATTCGTTCCGGGGCAGAGATACGCAGTATTTT

d_call: NA
v_call: TRBV11-2
j_call: TRBJ2-7
clone_size: NA
cdr3_length: 13
cdr3_aa: CASLQGVVYEQYF
cdr3_nt: TGTGCCAGCTTACAGGGAGTGGTTTACGAGCAGTACTTC

d_call: NA
v_call: TRBV11-2
j_call: TRBJ2-5
clone_size: once
cdr3_length: 15
cdr3_aa: CASSLEWRYQETQYF
cdr3_nt: TGTGCCAGCAGCTTAGAGTGGCGGTACCAAGAGACCCAGTACTTC

d_call: NA
v_call: TRBV6-2/TRBV6-3
j_call: TRBJ2-3
clone_size: few
cdr3_length: 14
cdr3_aa: CASSYIEYTDTQYF
cdr3_nt: TGTGCCAGCAGTTACATCGAGTATACAGATACGCAGTATTTT

d_call: NA
v_call: TRBV5-1
j_call: TRBJ2-3
clone_size: NA
cdr3_length: 14
cdr3_aa: CASRLAPYTDTQYF
cdr3_nt: TGCGCCAGCCGTCTAGCTCCATACACAGATACGCAGTATTTT

d_call: TRBD1
v_call: TRBV25-1
j_call: TRBJ2-1
clone_size: NA
cdr3_length: 15
cdr3_aa: CASSEDRGRVDEQFF
cdr3_nt: TGTGCCAGCAGTGAGGACAGGGGGCGCGTAGATGAGCAGTTCTTC

d_call: NA
v_call: TRBV9
j_call: TRBJ2-7
clone_size: NA
cdr3_length: 15
cdr3_aa: CASSASGTAAEEQYF
cdr3_nt: TGTGCCAGCAGCGCGTCCGGGACGGCGGCCGAGGAGCAGTACTTC

d_call: NA
v_call: TRBV20-1
j_call: TRBJ2-5
clone_size: many
cdr3_length: 13
cdr3_aa: CSAHPGLGETQYF
cdr3_nt: TGCAGTGCGCATCCAGGGTTAGGGGAGACCCAGTACTTC

d_call: TRBD1
v_call: TRBV5-1
j_call: TRBJ1-2
clone_size: NA
cdr3_length: 13
cdr3_aa: CASSWTGEDGYTF
cdr3_nt: TGCGCCAGCAGCTGGACAGGGGAAGATGGCTACACCTTC

d_call: TRBD2
v_call: TRBV7-9
j_call: TRBJ2-1
clone_size: NA
cdr3_length: 16
cdr3_aa: CASSPTSGGYYNEQFF
cdr3_nt: TGTGCCAGCAGCCCCACTAGCGGGGGGTACTACAATGAGCAGTTCTTC

d_call: TRBD1
v_call: TRBV4-1
j_call: TRBJ2-3
clone_size: NA
cdr3_length: 14
cdr3_aa: CASSQETGTDTQYF
cdr3_nt: TGCGCCAGCAGCCAAGAGACAGGGACAGATACGCAGTATTTT

d_call: NA
v_call: TRBV20-1
j_call: TRBJ1-2
clone_size: NA
cdr3_length: 16
cdr3_aa: CSARRPTGPPGGGYTF
cdr3_nt: TGCAGTGCTAGGAGGCCCACAGGGCCCCCCGGGGGTGGCTACACCTTC

d_call: TRBD1
v_call: TRBV10-3
j_call: TRBJ2-7
clone_size: few
cdr3_length: 13
cdr3_aa: CAISGTGGNEQYF
cdr3_nt: TGTGCCATCAGTGGGACAGGGGGCAACGAGCAGTACTTC

d_call: NA
v_call: TRBV10-3
j_call: TRBJ2-5
clone_size: NA
cdr3_length: 15
cdr3_aa: CAISESAVRKETQYF
cdr3_nt: TGTGCCATCAGTGAGTCGGCAGTCCGGAAAGAGACCCAGTACTTC

d_call: NA
v_call: TRBV20-1
j_call: TRBJ2-1
clone_size: NA
cdr3_length: 10
cdr3_aa: CSAPRNEQFF
cdr3_nt: TGCAGTGCTCCCCGAAATGAGCAGTTCTTC

d_call: NA
v_call: TRBV6-5
j_call: TRBJ2-5
clone_size: few
cdr3_length: 16
cdr3_aa: CASSLEDGGWEETQYF
cdr3_nt: TGTGCCAGCAGTTTGGAGGACGGAGGGTGGGAAGAGACCCAGTACTTC

d_call: NA
v_call: TRBV15
j_call: TRBJ1-5
clone_size: NA
cdr3_length: 13
cdr3_aa: CATSSYGAGPQHF
cdr3_nt: TGTGCCACCAGCAGCTACGGTGCTGGGCCCCAGCATTTT

d_call: NA
v_call: TRBV6-5
j_call: TRBJ2-7
clone_size: NA
cdr3_length: 16
cdr3_aa: CASSYGAITLSYEQYF
cdr3_nt: TGTGCCAGCAGTTACGGGGCCATCACGCTCTCCTACGAGCAGTACTTC

d_call: TRBD2
v_call: TRBV12-3/TRBV12-4
j_call: TRBJ2-4
clone_size: NA
cdr3_length: 19
cdr3_aa: CAFSFKTSGRGLAKNIQYF
cdr3_nt: TGTGCCTTCAGTTTCAAGACTAGCGGGAGGGGTCTGGCCAAAAACATTCAGTACTTC

d_call: NA
v_call: TRBV20-1
j_call: TRBJ1-2
clone_size: few
cdr3_length: 15
cdr3_aa: CSARDPRGSHYGYTF
cdr3_nt: TGCAGTGCTAGAGACCCCCGAGGATCCCACTATGGCTACACCTTC

d_call: NA
v_call: TRBV5-1
j_call: TRBJ2-3
clone_size: NA
cdr3_length: 15
cdr3_aa: CASSLTGRAGDTQYF
cdr3_nt: TGCGCCAGCAGCTTAACGGGAAGGGCAGGAGATACGCAGTATTTT

d_call: TRBD1
v_call: TRBV20-1
j_call: TRBJ2-7
clone_size: NA
cdr3_length: 14
cdr3_aa: CSARRDRLAYEQYF
cdr3_nt: TGCAGTGCTAGGCGGGACAGGCTAGCCTACGAGCAGTACTTC

d_call: TRBD1
v_call: TRBV6-1
j_call: TRBJ1-5
clone_size: NA
cdr3_length: 19
cdr3_aa: CASRVRRGQGGPSHQPQHF
cdr3_nt: TGTGCCAGCAGGGTACGACGCGGACAGGGGGGCCCGTCGCATCAGCCCCAGCATTTT

d_call: TRBD2
v_call: TRBV7-9
j_call: TRBJ2-1
clone_size: NA
cdr3_length: 16
cdr3_aa: CASSSGTSGSVWEQFF
cdr3_nt: TGTGCCAGCAGCTCGGGGACTAGCGGGAGTGTTTGGGAGCAGTTCTTC

d_call: NA
v_call: TRBV5-5
j_call: TRBJ1-5
clone_size: NA
cdr3_length: 14
cdr3_aa: CASSLVVGLEPQHF
cdr3_nt: TGTGCCAGCAGCTTGGTGGTGGGCTTGGAGCCCCAGCATTTT

d_call: TRBD2
v_call: TRBV7-6
j_call: TRBJ2-3
clone_size: few
cdr3_length: 17
cdr3_aa: CASSLLLAGYGTDTQYF
cdr3_nt: TGTGCCAGCAGCTTATTGCTAGCGGGTTACGGCACAGATACGCAGTATTTT

d_call: NA
v_call: TRBV5-1
j_call: TRBJ2-1
clone_size: NA
cdr3_length: 13
cdr3_aa: CASNPTGGNEQFF
cdr3_nt: TGCGCCAGCAACCCAACAGGAGGGAATGAGCAGTTCTTC

d_call: NA
v_call: TRBV7-9
j_call: TRBJ1-1
clone_size: NA
cdr3_length: 10
cdr3_aa: CALGDHEAFF
cdr3_nt: TGTGCCTTGGGGGACCACGAAGCTTTCTTT

d_call: NA
v_call: TRBV20-1
j_call: TRBJ2-5
clone_size: NA
cdr3_length: 14
cdr3_aa: CSARSGPPGKTQYF
cdr3_nt: TGCAGTGCTAGATCTGGTCCGCCGGGGAAGACCCAGTACTTC

d_call: NA
v_call: TRBV6-1
j_call: TRBJ1-6
clone_size: NA
cdr3_length: 15
cdr3_aa: CASRITGVGNSPLHF
cdr3_nt: TGTGCCAGCAGGATTACCGGGGTCGGGAATTCACCCCTCCACTTT

d_call: TRBD1
v_call: TRBV20-1
j_call: TRBJ2-5
clone_size: few
cdr3_length: 14
cdr3_aa: CSASRDRAQETQYF
cdr3_nt: TGCAGTGCTAGCAGGGACAGAGCCCAAGAGACCCAGTACTTC

d_call: TRBD2
v_call: TRBV11-2
j_call: TRBJ2-3
clone_size: once
cdr3_length: 18
cdr3_aa: CASSSVSGRITSTDTQYF
cdr3_nt: TGTGCCAGCAGCTCCGTTAGCGGGCGTATTACTAGCACAGATACGCAGTATTTT

d_call: NA
v_call: TRBV14
j_call: TRBJ2-6
clone_size: NA
cdr3_length: 15
cdr3_aa: CASSPLPPGANVLTF
cdr3_nt: TGTGCCAGCAGCCCTCTTCCACCTGGGGCCAACGTCCTGACTTTC